The source of this T cell receptor (beta chain) is a study of high-grade serous ovarian cancer treatment subgroups. Tumor samples were taken before definitive surgery or chemotherapy. Germline lookup yields CDR1 SGHRS and CDR2 YFSETQ. This CDR3 has 15 residues. The V and J ends lost 4 bases and 10 bases, in that order; junction bases with no gene match: 10. The study, taken as a whole, reports: TCR clonal relatedness correlated positively with neoantigen level.

The method was immunoSEQ multiplex PCR; TCRdb's version includes in-frame clones alone and lacks a portion of them. The sample shows about 2,800 clones, about four fifths of them seen only once. On this clone: Its antigen is undetermined.

The sequenced sample was tumor tissue. V usage is TRBV5-1 and J usage is TRBJ1-6; 8 bases fit TRBD1. This TCR was sampled from a human donor with high-grade serous ovarian cancer. The CDR3 DNA sequence: TGCGCCAGCAGCCCTGGACAGGGTGCGGGCTCACCCCTCCACTTT. This encodes CASSPGQGAGSPLHF.